This entry concerns a single TCR beta chain. Germline lookup yields CDR1 MDHEN and CDR2 SYDVKM. This CDR3 comprises 16 residues. V lost 6 bases and J lost 1, with 19 bases in between. Positively selected for CCR7, the CD45RO-negative cells used as naive CD8 cells excluded terminally differentiated effector memory CD45RA+ cells. The data were produced by immunoSEQ multiplex PCR, yet TCRdb's version contains in-frame clones alone and is incomplete. The sample carries over 2,000,000 clones, just under 95% recorded once. These data originate in a study of shared clonotypes between healthy human individuals.

The chain employs TRBV28 and TRBJ2-7; D is possibly TRBD2 (6 bases). The receptor comes from a man aged 18 to 29 in good health. Some clones in this sample may be carry-over from other donors' samples. The sequenced sample was naive CD8+ T cells from PBMCs. Written as DNA, the CDR3 is TGTGCCAGCAGCCCCTTTTTCGTTAGCGGTTCCTACGAGCAGTACTTC. It specifies CASSPFFVSGSYEQYF.